These 18 T cell receptor beta chains originate from one sample sequenced in a study of chemoradiotherapy in HPV16-positive cancers. Sequenced by immunoSEQ multiplex PCR; TCRdb stores in-frame clones only, minus some. The sample holds about 8,600 clones; 87% are singletons and the top ten take 14% to 15%. The sequencing used blood, collected from a patient who underwent chemoradiotherapy. These receptors were taken from a human donor with HPV-associated anogenital cancer.

V gene TRBV6-1 combines with J gene TRBJ2-5; maybe TRBD1 (6 bases). The J call is in doubt because the DNA end fits TRBJ2-7 better. CDR3 length equals 13 residues. Germline CDR1 reads MNHNS; CDR2 reads SASEGT. CDR3 coding DNA: TGTGCCAGCAGTGAGGACAGATCCTACGAGCAGTACTTC. Encoded protein: CASSEDRSYEQYF.

This chain connects TRBV2 to TRBJ1-2; 8 positions match TRBD1. This CDR3 is 15 amino acids long. Germline V lookup: CDR1 SNHLY, CDR2 FYNNEI. J lost 5 bases, V lost 0 bases, and 5 bases had no gene match. This chain's CDR3 is CASSEAIRGQYGYTF. CDR3 DNA: TGTGCCAGCAGTGAAGCGATCAGGGGGCAGTATGGCTACACCTTC.

The chain is built from TRBV6-1 and TRBJ1-2; no definite D call. Germline CDR1 MNHNS, CDR2 SASEGT. The CDR3 is made up of 13 amino acids. V was cut by 1 base and J by 9 bases, with 12 bases left in between. In DNA form, the CDR3 reads TGTGCCAGCAGTGAAGGTCAGGAACTCAGCTACACCTTC. Translation gives CASSEGQELSYTF.

V gene TRBV7-9 combines with J gene TRBJ2-2; TRBD1 aligns across 8 bases. J was trimmed by 4 bases and V by 10 bases; bases with no gene match: 11. The CDR3 is 15 residues long. Germline V gives CDR1 SEHNR, CDR2 FQNEAQ (reference sequence). In DNA, the CDR3 is TGTGCCACCCCCGGACAGGGCGGTGGCACCGGGGAGCTGTTTTTT. Protein product: CATPGQGGGTGELFF.

This clone has just a few counts. The rearrangement links TRBV9 to TRBJ1-1; D is unclear. The V gene lost 7 bases and the J gene lost 0 bases, with 10 bases spanning the gap. This CDR3 has 13 residues. Germline CDR1 is SGDLS and CDR2 is YYNGEE. CDR3 sequence reads: CASAAQLNTEAFF. In DNA, the CDR3 is TGTGCCAGCGCCGCACAGCTGAACACTGAAGCTTTCTTT.

The chain couples TRBV6-6 to TRBJ1-5; D gene ambiguous. The germline V and J ends were trimmed by 6 bases and 5 bases, with 17 bases remaining between them. The germline V gene encodes CDR1 MNHNY and CDR2 SVGAGI (reference sequence). CDR3 length equals 15 residues. In nucleotides, the CDR3 is TGTGCCAGCAGCTTAACTCGTCCAGTTGATCAGCCCCAGCATTTT. Protein: CASSLTRPVDQPQHF.

V gene TRBV7-9 combines with J gene TRBJ2-1, with D tentatively TRBD2 (7 bases). The CDR3 loop spans 15 amino acids. Germline CDR1 SEHNR, CDR2 FQNEAQ (reference sequence). V was cut by 0 bases and J by 7 bases, with 13 bases left in between. CDR3 sequence (DNA): TGTGCCAGCAGCTTAGCCGAGGCGGGGGCTAATGAGCAGTTCTTC. It encodes CASSLAEAGANEQFF.

The V and J genes are TRBV9 and TRBJ2-3; perhaps D is TRBD1 or TRBD2 (5 bases each). Germline V CDR1 and CDR2: SGDLS, YYNGEE. The CDR3 length is 15 residues. Trimming pared 1 base from V and 2 bases from J, leaving 11 bases between. CDR3 protein: CASSVRWDLTDTQYF. Here the CDR3 DNA reads TGTGCCAGCAGCGTACGATGGGACCTCACAGATACGCAGTATTTT.

The chain employs TRBV4-3 and TRBJ1-2; the D gene is possibly TRBD1 (6 bases). The germline V and J ends were trimmed by 4 bases and 2 bases, with 14 bases remaining between them. Germline V gene sequence: CDR1 LGHNA, CDR2 YSLEER. This CDR3 has 15 residues. Written as DNA, the CDR3 is TGCGCCAGCAGCCCCGAGGCAGGGGCGAACTATGGCTACACCTTC. Translating it yields CASSPEAGANYGYTF.

The chain links TRBV4-2 to TRBJ1-5; 7 bases align to TRBD1. With 6 bases clipped from V and 0 bases from J, the junction kept 5 bases outside the gene matches. This CDR3 is built from 15 residues. CDR1 and CDR2 (germline): LGHNA, YNFKEQ. The CDR3 loop is CASRPGGSSNQPQHF. The CDR3 coding sequence is TGTGCCAGCAGACCAGGGGGGTCTAGCAATCAGCCCCAGCATTTT.

This sequence joins TRBV6-5 and TRBJ2-1, with 7 positions matching TRBD2. The CDR3 runs 15 residues. The germline CDR1 and CDR2 sequences are MNHEY and SVGAGI. The V segment lost 6 bases and the J segment 0 bases; nucleotides outside the gene matches: 5. The CDR3 nucleotides read TGTGCCAGCAGCAGGCGGGGGAGCTCCTACAATGAGCAGTTCTTC. Amino acids: CASSRRGSSYNEQFF.

The chain uses TRBV10-3 and TRBJ2-2; 7 bases match TRBD2. Germline CDR1 is ENHRY and CDR2 is SYGVKD. This CDR3 spans 17 amino acids. J lost 5 bases, V lost 7 bases, and 16 bases had no gene match. CDR3 loop: CAITSRTELGGTGELFF. The CDR3 DNA reads as TGTGCCATCACTTCCCGGACCGAACTGGGAGGGACCGGGGAGCTGTTTTTT.

The V gene is TRBV6-5, the J gene TRBJ1-1, with unresolved D. This CDR3 comprises 12 residues. The V gene lost 5 bases and the J gene lost 6 bases, with 10 bases spanning the gap. Germline CDR1 and CDR2: MNHEY and SVGAGI. The CDR3 protein is CASSPGFSEAFF. Here the CDR3 DNA reads TGTGCCAGCAGTCCGGGTTTCTCTGAAGCTTTCTTT.

This sequence joins TRBV30 and TRBJ2-7; 7 bases align to TRBD1. From germline, CDR1 is GTSNPN and CDR2 SVGIG (reference sequence). J lost 7 bases, V lost 5 bases, and 5 bases had no gene match. The CDR3 extends over 11 amino acids. CDR3 sequence reads: CAWQTGVEQYF. Here the CDR3 DNA reads TGTGCCTGGCAAACAGGGGTAGAGCAGTACTTC.

J is TRBJ2-2 and V is TRBV19, with 7 bases that match TRBD1. The CDR3 covers 16 residues. Germline values: CDR1 LNHDA, CDR2 SQIVND (reference sequence). V dropped 6 bases and J dropped 5; count of bases not matched to a gene: 12. The CDR3 sequence: CASRSNRQGRTGELFF. The DNA for the CDR3 is TGTGCCAGTAGAAGCAACCGACAGGGAAGGACCGGGGAGCTGTTTTTT.

The rearrangement links TRBV2 to TRBJ2-3, with 12 bases matching TRBD2. Germline assignment: CDR1 SNHLY and CDR2 FYNNEI. V lost 6 bases and J lost 4; bases outside the gene matches: 8. The CDR3 length is 16 residues. The CDR3 bases are TGTGCCAGCAGGACCGGACTAGCGGGGAGGTCAGATACGCAGTATTTT. This codes for CASRTGLAGRSDTQYF.

This clone has only one observation. This chain links TRBV7-8 with TRBJ2-6, with D possibly matching TRBD1 (5 bases). The germline V gene encodes CDR1 SGHVS and CDR2 FQNEAQ. There are 16 residues in the CDR3. Trimming took 2 bases from V and 4 from J, leaving 12 bases between them. CDR3 in amino acids: CASSLYQGTGANVLTF. The CDR3 nucleotides read TGTGCCAGCAGCTTATATCAGGGCACAGGGGCCAACGTCCTGACTTTC.

This chain uses TRBV2 with TRBJ1-1, with no clear D. Germline CDR1 and CDR2: SNHLY and FYNNEI. The CDR3 covers 13 residues. Trimming stripped 5 bases from V and 0 bases from J, with 7 bases between. In nucleotides, the CDR3 is TGTGCCAGCAGTCTACAGATGAACACTGAAGCTTTCTTT. Encoded protein: CASSLQMNTEAFF.